These T cell receptor beta chains were read from a single sample in a study of cytomegalovirus exposure and HLA in healthy donors. Data came from immunoSEQ multiplex PCR; TCRdb stores just in-frame clones and leaves some out. Listed are about 72,000 clones; under 3% falls within the top ten. The specimen sequenced was PBMCs. These receptors came from a man in his forties in good health and CMV-seronegative. Both conserved end residues are part of each CDR3. D genes are given only for firm matches.

j_call d_call v_call cdr3_nt cdr3_aa
TRBJ1-1 - TRBV29-1 TGCAGCGTTGAAGGGTCAGCCAGGGGTGAAGCTTTCTTT CSVEGSARGEAFF
TRBJ1-1 - TRBV6-5 TGTGCCAGCAGGGACACTAGCCGGGGCACTGAAGCTTTCTTT CASRDTSRGTEAFF
TRBJ1-1 TRBD1 TRBV7-8 TGTGCCAGCAGCTTAGACACAGGGGTGAACACTGAAGCTTTCTTT CASSLDTGVNTEAFF
TRBJ2-1 TRBD2 TRBV6-5 TGTGCCAGCAGACGCACTTGGACTAGCGACAATGAGCAGTTCTTC CASRRTWTSDNEQFF
TRBJ1-1 TRBD1 TRBV7-9 TGTGCCAGCAGCTTACGGGACAGGGCGGGGACTGAAGCTTTCTTT CASSLRDRAGTEAFF
TRBJ1-2 TRBD1 TRBV5-4 TGTGCCAGCAGCAGGGACAGTACCTATGGCTACACCTTC CASSRDSTYGYTF
TRBJ1-2 TRBD1 TRBV18 TGTGCCAGCTCACCCGGACAGGACCAATATGGCTACACCTTC CASSPGQDQYGYTF
TRBJ2-2 TRBD2 TRBV7-2 TGTGCCAGCAGCTCGCGGGGGGGGGATACCGGGGAGCTGTTTTTT CASSSRGGDTGELFF
TRBJ1-6 - TRBV7-9 TGTGCCAGCAGCTTACCAGGGGAGAATTCACCCCTCCACTTT CASSLPGENSPLHF
TRBJ1-6 - TRBV28 TGTGCCAGCAGTTTGGATGGCAGAGGATATAATTCACCCCTCCACTTT CASSLDGRGYNSPLHF
TRBJ2-7 TRBD1 TRBV27 TGTGCCAGCAGTTACGGGGCGGGGACAGGGGGCCGCTACGAGCAGTACTTC CASSYGAGTGGRYEQYF
TRBJ2-7 - TRBV30 TGTGCCTGGAGTGTAGAGAGGTACGAGCAGTACTTC CAWSVERYEQYF
TRBJ1-5 TRBD1 TRBV28 TGTGCCAGCAGTTCCACCACCGGGACAGGGCGAAATCAGCCCCAGCATTTT CASSSTTGTGRNQPQHF
TRBJ2-2 TRBD2 TRBV5-1 TGCGCCAGCAGCTCCATTTTAGCGGGGGGCACCGGGGAGCTGTTTTTT CASSSILAGGTGELFF
TRBJ2-3 - TRBV4-2 TGTGCCAGCAGCGGAGGACGGAGGATCACAGATACGCAGTATTTT CASSGGRRITDTQYF
TRBJ1-6 TRBD1 TRBV4-2 TGTGCCAGCAGCCAAGATCCCACAGGGGTCAATTCACCCCTCCACTTT CASSQDPTGVNSPLHF
TRBJ1-1 - TRBV5-6 TGTGCCAGCAGCTTGGATTTACCGGTCACTGAAGCTTTCTTT CASSLDLPVTEAFF